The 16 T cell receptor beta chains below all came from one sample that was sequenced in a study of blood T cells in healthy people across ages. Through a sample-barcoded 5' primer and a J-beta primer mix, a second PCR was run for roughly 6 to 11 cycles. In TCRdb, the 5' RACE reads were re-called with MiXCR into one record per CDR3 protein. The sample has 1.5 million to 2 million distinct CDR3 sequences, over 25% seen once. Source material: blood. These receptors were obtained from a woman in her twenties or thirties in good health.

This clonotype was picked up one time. The CDR3 DNA follows: TGTGCCAGCAGCTCCGGGACTAGGGCCCGCACAGATACGCAGTATTTT. This translates into CASSSGTRARTDTQYF. J is TRBJ2-3 and V is TRBV5-6; the match to TRBD2 covers 8 bases. The CDR3 loop spans 16 amino acids. V lost 3 bases and J lost 1; bases outside the gene matches: 7. The V gene's germline CDR1 is SGHDT and CDR2 YYEEEE.

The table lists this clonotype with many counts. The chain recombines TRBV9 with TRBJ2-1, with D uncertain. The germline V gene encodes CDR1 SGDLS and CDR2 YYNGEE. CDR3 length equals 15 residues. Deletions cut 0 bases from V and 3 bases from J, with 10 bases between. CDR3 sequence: CASSVETAYYNEQFF. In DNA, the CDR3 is TGTGCCAGCAGCGTAGAAACGGCCTACTACAATGAGCAGTTCTTC.

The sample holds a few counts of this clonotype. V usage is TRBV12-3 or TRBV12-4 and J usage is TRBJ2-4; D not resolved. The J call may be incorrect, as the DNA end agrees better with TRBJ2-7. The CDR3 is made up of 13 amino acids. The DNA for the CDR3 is TGTGCCAGCAGGCCACCGGGCGGCCACGAGCAGTACTTC. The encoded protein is CASRPPGGHEQYF.

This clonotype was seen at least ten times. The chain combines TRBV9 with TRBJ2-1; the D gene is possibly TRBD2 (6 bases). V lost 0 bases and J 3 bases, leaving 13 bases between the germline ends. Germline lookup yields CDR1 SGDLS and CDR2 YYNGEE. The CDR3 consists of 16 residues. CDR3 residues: CASSVAGDTYYNEQFF. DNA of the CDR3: TGTGCCAGCAGCGTAGCGGGAGACACCTACTACAATGAGCAGTTCTTC.

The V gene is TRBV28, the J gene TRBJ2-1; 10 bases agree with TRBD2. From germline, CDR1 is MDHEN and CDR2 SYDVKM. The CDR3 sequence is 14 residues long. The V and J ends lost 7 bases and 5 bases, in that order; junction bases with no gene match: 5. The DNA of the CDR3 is TGTGCCAGCAACTTACTAGCGGGGAACAATGAGCAGTTCTTC. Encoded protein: CASNLLAGNNEQFF.

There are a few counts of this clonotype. CDR3 loop: CASSPRFPKRESGGNEQFF. DNA for the CDR3: TGTGCCAGCTCACCGAGATTTCCTAAGCGGGAGTCGGGGGGCAATGAGCAGTTCTTC. V and J are TRBV18 and TRBJ2-1; TRBD2 aligns across 8 bases. The CDR3 spans 19 residues. The germline V gene encodes CDR1 KGHSH and CDR2 LQKENI. Trimming cost V 3 bases and J 6 bases; bases outside gene matches: 19.

This chain's CDR3 is CACKRQGSSYEQYF. In DNA form, the CDR3 reads TGTGCCTGCAAACGACAGGGGAGCTCCTACGAGCAGTACTTC. The chain combines TRBV12-3 or TRBV12-4 with TRBJ2-7; 8 nucleotides line up with TRBD1. The CDR3 loop spans 14 amino acids. J was trimmed by 0 bases and V by 11 bases; bases with no gene match: 9.

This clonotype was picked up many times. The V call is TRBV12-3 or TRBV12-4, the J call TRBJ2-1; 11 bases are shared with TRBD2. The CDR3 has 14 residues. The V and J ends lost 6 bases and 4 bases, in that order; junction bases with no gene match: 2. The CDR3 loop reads CASSGTSGYNEQFF. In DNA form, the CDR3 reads TGTGCCAGCAGCGGGACTAGCGGATACAATGAGCAGTTCTTC.

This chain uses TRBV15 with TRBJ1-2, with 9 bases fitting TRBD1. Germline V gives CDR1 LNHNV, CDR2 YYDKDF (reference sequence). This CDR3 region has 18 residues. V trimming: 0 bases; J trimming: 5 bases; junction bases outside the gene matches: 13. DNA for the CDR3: TGTGCCACCAGCAGAGATTGGGGACAGGGAAGACCAATTTATGGCTACACCTTC. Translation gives CATSRDWGQGRPIYGYTF.

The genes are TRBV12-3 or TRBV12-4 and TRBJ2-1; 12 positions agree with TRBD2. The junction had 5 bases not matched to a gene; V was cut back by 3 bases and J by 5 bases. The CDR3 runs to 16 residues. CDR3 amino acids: CASSFRTSGKDNEQFF. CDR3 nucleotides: TGTGCCAGCAGTTTTCGGACTAGCGGGAAGGACAATGAGCAGTTCTTC.

CDR3 DNA sequence: TGTGCCAGTAGTGCGTCCGGGACAGGGAGTTCACCCCTCCACTTT. This codes for CASSASGTGSSPLHF. The V and J genes are TRBV19 and TRBJ1-6; 9 bases are shared with TRBD1. Trimming at V came to 5 bases and at J to 9 bases, leaving 8 bases not matched to a gene. The CDR3 is made up of 15 amino acids. Germline V gene data show CDR1 as LNHDA and CDR2 as SQIVND (reference sequence).

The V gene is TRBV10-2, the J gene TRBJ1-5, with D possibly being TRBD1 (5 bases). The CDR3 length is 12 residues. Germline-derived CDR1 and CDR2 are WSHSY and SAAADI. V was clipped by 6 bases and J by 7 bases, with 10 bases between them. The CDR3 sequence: CASRQGEQPQHF. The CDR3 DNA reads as TGCGCCAGCAGGCAGGGCGAGCAGCCCCAGCATTTT.

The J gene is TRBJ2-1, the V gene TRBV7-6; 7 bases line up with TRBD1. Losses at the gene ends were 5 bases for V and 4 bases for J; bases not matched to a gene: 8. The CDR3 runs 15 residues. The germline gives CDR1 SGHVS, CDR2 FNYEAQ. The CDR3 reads CASSPGGPLYNEQFF. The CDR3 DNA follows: TGTGCCAGCAGCCCAGGGGGTCCTCTATACAATGAGCAGTTCTTC.

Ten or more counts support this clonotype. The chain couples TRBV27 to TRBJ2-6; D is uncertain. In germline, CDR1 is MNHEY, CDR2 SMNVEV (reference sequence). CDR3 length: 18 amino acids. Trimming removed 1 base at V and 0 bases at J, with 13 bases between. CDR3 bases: TGTGCCAGCAGTTTATATGATGGGAAAAGCTCTGGGGCCAACGTCCTGACTTTC. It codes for CASSLYDGKSSGANVLTF.

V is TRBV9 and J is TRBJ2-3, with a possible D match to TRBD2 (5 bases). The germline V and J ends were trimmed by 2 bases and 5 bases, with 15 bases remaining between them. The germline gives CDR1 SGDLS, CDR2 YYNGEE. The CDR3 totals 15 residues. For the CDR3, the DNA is TGTGCCAGCAGCGTCCGGGCTAATGAGGGAGATACGCAGTATTTT. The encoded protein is CASSVRANEGDTQYF. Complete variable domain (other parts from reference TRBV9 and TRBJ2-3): DSGVTQTPKHLITATGQRVTLRCSPRSGDLSVYWYQQSLDQGLQFLIQYYNGEERAKGNILERFSAQQFPDLHSELNLSSLELGDSALYFCASSVRANEGDTQYFGPGTRLTVL.

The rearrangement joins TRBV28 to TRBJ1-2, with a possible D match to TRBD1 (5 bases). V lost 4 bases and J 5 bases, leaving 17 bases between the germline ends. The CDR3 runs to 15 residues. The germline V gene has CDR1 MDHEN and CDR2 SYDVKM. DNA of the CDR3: TGTGCCAGCAGTTGGGGTCACAGGCTAAGTTATGGCTACACCTTC. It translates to CASSWGHRLSYGYTF.